A selection of T cell receptor beta chains follows, all from one sample in a study of T-cell reconstitution after alpha-beta-depleted transplantation in children. From the PCR reads, TCRdb called clonotypes with MiXCR, one entry per CDR3 protein. The profile shows fewer than 95,000 distinct CDR3 sequences, 9% to 15% of them singletons. The sample consisted of PBMCs from the stem cell graft donor, taken from the stem cell graft. Receptors originate from a human donor who donated a stem cell graft to a child with inherited bone marrow failure. Both conserved end residues are part of each CDR3. D genes are given only for firm matches. Part of the rows lack a size; the others show once, few, many or a class for expanded clones.

V,D,size,J,CDR3,DNA
TRBV28,TRBD1,many,TRBJ2-7,CASRDGTGVYEQYF,TGTGCCAGCAGGGACGGGACAGGGGTCTACGAGCAGTACTTC
TRBV6-5,TRBD2,few,TRBJ2-1,CASTPASGTHEQFF,TGTGCCAGCACCCCCGCTAGCGGGACCCATGAGCAGTTCTTC
TRBV20-1,-,many,TRBJ2-2,CSATDTGELFF,TGCAGTGCTACAGACACCGGGGAGCTGTTTTTT
TRBV20-1,TRBD2,many,TRBJ2-2,CSARDSRTSTGELFF,TGCAGTGCTAGAGATAGTCGGACTAGCACCGGGGAGCTGTTTTTT
TRBV20-1,TRBD2,many,TRBJ2-3,CSPVGAGDTDTQYF,TGCAGTCCAGTCGGCGCGGGAGATACAGATACGCAGTATTTT
TRBV10-3,-,many,TRBJ1-1,CAIRATNTEAFF,TGTGCCATCAGAGCAACGAACACTGAAGCTTTCTTT
TRBV28,-,many,TRBJ1-5,CASRGTLGNQPQHF,TGTGCCAGCAGGGGGACATTAGGAAATCAGCCCCAGCATTTT
TRBV7-9,-,few,TRBJ2-7,CASSDGWGDEQYF,TGTGCCAGCAGCGACGGCTGGGGGGACGAGCAGTACTTC
TRBV6-5,TRBD1,-,TRBJ1-4,CASRPGTGGFREKLFF,TGTGCCAGCAGGCCGGGGACAGGGGGTTTTCGTGAAAAACTGTTTTTT
TRBV12-3/TRBV12-4,TRBD2,few,TRBJ2-2,CASGAGGLAGELFF,TGTGCCAGCGGGGCGGGGGGGCTGGCCGGGGAGCTGTTTTTT
TRBV4-3,-,many,TRBJ1-6,CASSRSYRESLHF,TGCGCCAGCAGCCGATCTTATAGGGAGTCCCTCCACTTT
TRBV7-3,TRBD1,few,TRBJ2-2,CASSLIAGTGRAGELFF,TGTGCCAGCAGCTTAATCGCAGGGACAGGGAGGGCCGGGGAGCTGTTTTTT
TRBV20-1,-,many,TRBJ1-5,CSASVFSQNQPQHF,TGCAGTGCTAGCGTTTTCAGTCAGAATCAGCCCCAGCATTTT
TRBV20-1,TRBD1,many,TRBJ1-2,CSASGQGRGYTF,TGCAGTGCTTCCGGACAGGGACGTGGCTACACCTTC
TRBV19,-,-,TRBJ1-4,CASKAGRYATNEKLFF,TGTGCCAGTAAAGCCGGCAGATATGCAACTAATGAAAAACTGTTTTTT
TRBV20-1,-,many,TRBJ2-2,CSAIQDIYTGELFF,TGCAGTGCTATCCAGGATATCTACACCGGGGAGCTGTTTTTT
TRBV20-1,-,-,TRBJ2-3,CSARATGLADTQYF,TGCAGTGCTAGAGCAACAGGGTTGGCAGATACGCAGTATTTT
TRBV7-6,-,-,TRBJ2-2,CASSPIHGELFF,TGTGCCAGCAGCCCCATTCACGGGGAGCTGTTTTTT
TRBV20-1,-,many,TRBJ2-6,CSARDPGAGANVLTF,TGCAGTGCTAGAGACCCAGGGGCTGGGGCCAACGTCCTGACTTTC
TRBV27,-,many,TRBJ2-5,CATGGQPFYF,TGTGCCACGGGGGGACAGCCGTTCTACTTC
TRBV5-1,-,many,TRBJ2-5,CASSLGGTKQETQYF,TGCGCCAGCAGCTTGGGCGGGACAAAGCAAGAGACCCAGTACTTC
TRBV5-1,-,many,TRBJ2-3,CASSLMGMATDTQYF,TGCGCCAGCAGCTTGATGGGGATGGCCACAGATACGCAGTATTTT
TRBV7-2,-,many,TRBJ1-6,CASSLGVEFSPLHF,TGTGCCAGCAGCTTAGGGGTGGAATTCTCACCCCTCCACTTT
TRBV24-1,TRBD2,many,TRBJ2-3,CATSDSRTSSDTQYF,TGTGCCACCAGTGATTCCCGGACTAGCTCAGATACGCAGTATTTT
TRBV5-1,TRBD2,-,TRBJ2-7,CASSLGPSGSYEQYF,TGCGCCAGCAGCTTGGGGCCTAGCGGGAGCTACGAGCAGTACTTC
TRBV5-5,-,many,TRBJ2-2,CASRLRDTGELFF,TGTGCCAGCAGGCTCAGGGATACCGGGGAGCTGTTTTTT
TRBV5-1,-,many,TRBJ2-5,CASSFTPGQETQYF,TGCGCCAGCAGCTTTACCCCCGGGCAAGAGACCCAGTACTTC
TRBV5-1,-,many,TRBJ2-3,CATQRDIASRTDTQYF,TGCGCCACGCAGAGGGATATAGCATCGCGCACAGATACGCAGTATTTT
TRBV6-1,-,many,TRBJ1-2,CASGTPGAYGYTF,TGTGCCAGCGGGACCCCAGGGGCCTATGGCTACACCTTC
TRBV6-1,TRBD1,many,TRBJ1-5,CASSAQGQGNNQPQHF,TGTGCCAGCAGTGCACAGGGACAGGGCAACAATCAGCCCCAGCATTTT
TRBV6-2/TRBV6-3,-,many,TRBJ1-5,CASSARTWAREPQHF,TGTGCCAGCAGTGCCCGGACGTGGGCCAGGGAACCCCAGCATTTT
TRBV4-3,-,many,TRBJ1-2,CASSQVTDTNYGYTF,TGCGCCAGCAGCCAAGTGACAGATACTAACTATGGCTACACCTTC
TRBV4-2,TRBD1,many,TRBJ1-2,CASSQDLGDRTNYGYTF,TGTGCCAGCAGCCAAGATCTAGGGGACAGGACAAACTATGGCTACACCTTC
TRBV25-1,-,many,TRBJ2-1,CASSEYLTGYNEQFF,TGTGCCAGCAGTGAATACCTTACAGGTTACAATGAGCAGTTCTTC
TRBV28,-,many,TRBJ2-2,CASREVNTGELFF,TGTGCCAGCAGGGAAGTGAACACCGGGGAGCTGTTTTTT
TRBV6-2/TRBV6-3,-,many,TRBJ2-1,CASSLRRNEQFF,TGTGCCAGCAGTCTGAGGAGGAATGAGCAGTTCTTC
TRBV7-2,TRBD1,-,TRBJ2-7,CASSRDRLSYEQYF,TGTGCCAGCAGCAGGGACAGGCTCTCCTACGAGCAGTACTTC
TRBV20-1,TRBD2,many,TRBJ2-1,CRATSGTYNEQFF,TGCAGGGCCACTAGCGGGACCTACAATGAGCAGTTCTTC
TRBV4-1,TRBD1,many,TRBJ1-2,CASTPGGTGHGYGYTF,TGCGCCAGCACCCCAGGGGGTACGGGACATGGCTATGGCTACACCTTC
TRBV7-9,-,many,TRBJ1-1,CASSRRLNTEAFF,TGTGCCAGCAGCAGGCGTCTGAACACTGAAGCTTTCTTT
TRBV7-2,TRBD1,many,TRBJ1-1,CSSSADRGQGEAFF,TGTTCCAGCAGCGCCGACAGGGGGCAGGGTGAAGCTTTCTTT
TRBV5-5,-,many,TRBJ2-1,CASSSSFWTSSYNEQFF,TGTGCCAGCAGCTCCTCTTTTTGGACGAGCTCCTACAATGAGCAGTTCTTC
TRBV11-2,TRBD2,-,TRBJ2-5,CASSQALAGQETQYF,TGTGCCAGCAGCCAGGCACTAGCGGGGCAAGAGACCCAGTACTTC
TRBV6-2/TRBV6-3,TRBD1,-,TRBJ1-1,CASSYSDRGLEAFF,TGTGCCAGCAGTTACTCCGACAGGGGGCTTGAAGCTTTCTTT
TRBV7-8,-,many,TRBJ2-6,CASSQNPGANVLTF,TGTGCCAGCAGCCAGAACCCCGGGGCCAACGTCCTGACTTTC
TRBV27,TRBD2,many,TRBJ2-3,CASRAGTSGTDTQYF,TGTGCCAGCAGGGCAGGGACTAGCGGCACAGATACGCAGTATTTT
TRBV29-1,-,-,TRBJ2-7,CSVRFGYEQYF,TGCAGCGTTCGATTCGGCTACGAGCAGTACTTC
TRBV7-9,-,many,TRBJ1-1,CASSLGEGYTEAFF,TGTGCCAGCAGCTTGGGGGAGGGGTACACTGAAGCTTTCTTT
TRBV5-1,TRBD1,many,TRBJ1-6,CASSIAGGDLAYNSPLHF,TGCGCCAGCAGCATTGCAGGGGGCGATCTGGCCTATAATTCACCCCTCCACTTT
TRBV5-1,-,many,TRBJ2-2,CASTVGFTGELFF,TGCGCCAGCACCGTGGGTTTCACCGGGGAGCTGTTTTTT
TRBV20-1,-,many,TRBJ1-2,CSASPEDRPYGYTF,TGCAGTGCTAGTCCAGAGGACCGACCCTATGGCTACACCTTC
TRBV29-1,TRBD1,many,TRBJ1-4,CSVSTGTGFYQNEKLFF,TGCAGCGTTTCCACCGGGACAGGTTTTTACCAGAATGAAAAACTGTTTTTT
TRBV18,TRBD2,many,TRBJ2-7,CASSLHTSGAEQYF,TGTGCCAGCTCACTCCACACTAGCGGTGCCGAGCAGTACTTC
TRBV6-2/TRBV6-3,-,-,TRBJ2-3,CASREGNTDTQYF,TGTGCCAGCCGTGAGGGGAACACAGATACGCAGTATTTT
TRBV6-5,-,many,TRBJ1-6,CASSYTRDHNSPLHF,TGTGCCAGCAGTTATACCCGGGACCATAATTCACCCCTCCACTTT
TRBV9,TRBD2,many,TRBJ2-7,CASSVAGGGAYEQYF,TGTGCCAGCAGCGTAGCTGGGGGGGGAGCCTACGAGCAGTACTTC
TRBV27,-,many,TRBJ2-1,CASTPANRADEQFF,TGTGCCAGCACCCCGGCGAACAGGGCAGATGAGCAGTTCTTC